The entry below gives a single TCR beta chain sequence along with its context. Antigen: not known. This specimen belongs to a study of CD8+CD57+ T cells in acquired aplastic anemia. At the level of the study: Each DNA sample taken from sorted CD4+ and CD8+ cells came to approximately 3.2 ug on average. Regarding the study as a whole: About 30 was the count of CD8+ CDR3 sequences that patients shared with controls. The CD8+ Simpson's diversity of patients and controls was not significantly different.

Profiling of TCR beta VDJ combinations and CDR3 sequences used genomic DNA as template. A single record per CDR3 protein comes from TCRdb applying MiXCR to the reads. Here the sample spans some 290,000 distinct CDR3 sequences, around three fifths being singletons. The CDR3 has 13 amino acids. Germline V gene sequence: CDR1 DFQATT, CDR2 SNEGSKA (reference sequence). V was shortened by 5 bases and J by 0 bases, with 11 bases between the two germline ends. Sequencing input: sorted CD4+, CD8+, or CD8+CD57+ T cells (not recorded which) from PBMCs. The chain is built from TRBV20-1 and TRBJ2-7, with D possibly matching TRBD1 (8 bases). This TCR came from a human donor with severe aplastic anemia or a healthy control (not recorded which). Here the CDR3 reads CSAYRGGSYEQYF. The CDR3 DNA reads as TGCAGTGCTTACAGGGGGGGCTCCTACGAGCAGTACTTC.